This TCR beta chain was captured in a study of T cell responses to AZD1222 COVID-19 vaccine. General study findings and limits: Nearly half of the spike-specific TCRs reportedly recognize variant regions that carry no mutations. The donor cohort was predominantly white British with a female majority, and clonal diversity may have been underestimated. Following two doses of AZD1222, Spike-specific TCR breadth and depth rose.

About this clone itself: Its target is not known.

Profiled with immunoSEQ multiplex PCR; TCRdb holds only in-frame clones, not every one. The sample lists a few hundred thousand clones; more than 80% were seen once. Between the trimmed V and J ends, which lost 4 bases and 0 bases, there was a span of 8 bases. The CDR3 contains 14 residues. Germline assignment: CDR1 MNHEY and CDR2 SVGEGT. This rearrangement joins TRBV6-2 or TRBV6-3 to TRBJ2-3; no reliable D call. This specimen consisted of peripheral blood, obtained on day 0 of AZD1222 vaccination. This receptor was identified in an adult in good health. CDR3 DNA sequence: TGTGCCAGCAGTTCGTGGATAAGCACAGATACGCAGTATTTT. It encodes CASSSWISTDTQYF.